This entry features one T cell receptor (beta chain) sequence. Allocation to cohorts depended on clinical history reported by the participants. TCRdb keeps only in-frame clones here, not all; method: immunoSEQ multiplex PCR. Here the sample spans more than 250,000 clones, about 92% being singletons. The sample comes from a study of blood T cell repertoires in COVID-19. Overall study context: Sample material is recorded as cDNA or gDNA derived from T cells, B-cell-depleted T cells, or PBMCs.

V lost 5 bases and J 5 bases, leaving 12 bases between the germline ends. CDR3 length: 13 residues. Looked up from germline, CDR1 is SGHAT and CDR2 is FQNNGV. The sequenced sample was PBMCs or T cells enriched from blood (not recorded which). The V call is TRBV11-2, the J call TRBJ2-5; unclear D gene. The clonotype was recovered from a woman aged 25 to 39 who had recovered from COVID-19. The CDR3 coding sequence is TGTGCCAGCAGCCGCGTTGCGGATGAGACCCAGTACTTC. It yields the protein CASSRVADETQYF.